These T cell receptor beta chains were read from a single sample in a study of blood T cell repertoires in COVID-19. Only in-frame clones appear in the TCRdb table, and some are missing; sequencing was by immunoSEQ multiplex PCR. The sample lists some 310,000 clones; roughly 86% were seen once. The sample was PBMCs or T cells enriched from blood (not recorded which). The receptors derive from a woman aged 25-40 years who had recovered from COVID-19. Each CDR3 is given with its conserved first and last residue. Each record gives: V gene, J gene, CDR3 protein.

v_call: TRBV21-1; j_call: TRBJ1-2; cdr3_aa: CASSKVVMEIGYGYTF
v_call: TRBV5-1; j_call: TRBJ2-1; cdr3_aa: CASSLRLAVNEQFF
v_call: TRBV19; j_call: TRBJ1-3; cdr3_aa: CASSMTGGRNTIYF
v_call: TRBV5-1; j_call: TRBJ2-2; cdr3_aa: CASSLALGLAGRLDTGELFF
v_call: TRBV30; j_call: TRBJ1-4; cdr3_aa: CAWSGDRKLFF
v_call: TRBV11-3; j_call: TRBJ2-3; cdr3_aa: CASSSRDRTGPQYF
v_call: TRBV6-5; j_call: TRBJ2-1; cdr3_aa: CASSYSGLAGSNEQFF
v_call: TRBV11-2; j_call: TRBJ2-7; cdr3_aa: CASSYRDSSYEQYF
v_call: TRBV29-1; j_call: TRBJ1-4; cdr3_aa: CSVDRGFTNEKLFF
v_call: TRBV6-2/TRBV6-3; j_call: TRBJ2-1; cdr3_aa: CASSPKVGLAMNEQFF
v_call: TRBV7-9; j_call: TRBJ2-7; cdr3_aa: CASSLGLPAYEQYF
v_call: TRBV19; j_call: TRBJ1-2; cdr3_aa: CASTLGTGEYYGYTF
v_call: TRBV27; j_call: TRBJ2-7; cdr3_aa: CASSLGLVIGEQYF